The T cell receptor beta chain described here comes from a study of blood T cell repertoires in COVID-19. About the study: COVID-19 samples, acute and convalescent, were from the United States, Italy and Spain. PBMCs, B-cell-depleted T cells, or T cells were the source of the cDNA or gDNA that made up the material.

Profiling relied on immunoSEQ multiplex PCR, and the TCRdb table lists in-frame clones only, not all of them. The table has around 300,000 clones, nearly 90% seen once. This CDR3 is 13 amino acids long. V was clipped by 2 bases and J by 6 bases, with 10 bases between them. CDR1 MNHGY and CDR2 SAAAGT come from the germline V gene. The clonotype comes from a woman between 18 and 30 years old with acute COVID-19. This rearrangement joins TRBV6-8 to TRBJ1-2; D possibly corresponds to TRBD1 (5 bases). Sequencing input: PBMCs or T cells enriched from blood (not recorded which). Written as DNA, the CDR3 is TGTGCCAGCAGTTACAGGGGAACCCATGGCTACACCTTC. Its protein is CASSYRGTHGYTF.